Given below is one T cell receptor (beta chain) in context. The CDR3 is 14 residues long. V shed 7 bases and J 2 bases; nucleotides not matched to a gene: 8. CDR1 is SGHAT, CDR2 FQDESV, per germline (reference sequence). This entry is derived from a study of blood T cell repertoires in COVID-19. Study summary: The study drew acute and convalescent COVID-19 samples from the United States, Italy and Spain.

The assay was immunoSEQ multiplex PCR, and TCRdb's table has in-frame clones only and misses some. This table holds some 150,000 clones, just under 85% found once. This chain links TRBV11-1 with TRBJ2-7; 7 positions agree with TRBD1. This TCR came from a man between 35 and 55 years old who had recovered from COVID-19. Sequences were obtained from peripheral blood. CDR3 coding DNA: TGTGCCAGCACCGTAGAGGGGGCCACCTACGAGCAGTACTTC. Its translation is CASTVEGATYEQYF.